This record concerns one T cell receptor beta chain sequence. Read data end 3 residues before the CDR3 end; the end is taken from the germline J gene. Sequencing used immunoSEQ multiplex PCR; TCRdb keeps in-frame clones, though not all of them. This sample contains some 15,000 clones. In germline, CDR1 is SNHLY, CDR2 FYNNEI. The CDR3 runs to 15 residues. Trimming took 1 base from V and 7 from J, leaving 13 bases between them. The data originate from a study of Tregs in tolerant kidney transplant recipients. Mixed chimerism was transient after nonmyeloablative marrow transplants from related graft donors. Unstimulated regulatory T cells (CD4+CD25+CD127-), CD4+CD25- non-regulatory cells, CD4 and CD8 cells were FACS-sorted from thawed PBMCs.

V usage is TRBV2 and J usage is TRBJ1-4; D is perhaps TRBD1 (6 bases). This sample comprised CD4+ T cells from blood (PBMCs), obtained 12 months after the transplant. The source of this sequence is a human patient who received a combined kidney and bone marrow transplant. Among the T cells, some may be from the graft donor. This chain's CDR3 is CASSEGVTGGEKLFF. The CDR3 DNA, read in part, is TGTGCCAGCAGTGAAGGCGTGACAGGTGGTGAAAAA.